Below are 25 T cell receptor beta chains sequenced from a single sample in a study of blood T cell repertoires in COVID-19. The data were produced by immunoSEQ multiplex PCR, yet TCRdb's version contains in-frame clones alone and is incomplete. The sample includes about 180,000 clones, around 83% of them seen just once. The source material was peripheral blood. The receptors derive from a young woman with active or convalescent COVID-19.

The V gene is TRBV6-1, the J gene TRBJ1-1; a possible D gene is TRBD1 (6 bases). Trimming pared 3 bases from V and 6 bases from J, leaving 14 bases between. In germline, CDR1 is MNHNS, CDR2 SASEGT. There are 14 residues in the CDR3. DNA for the CDR3: TGTGCCAGCAGTGAGGGCAGGGGATGGGCTGAAGCTTTCTTT. Translated, it gives CASSEGRGWAEAFF.

The rearrangement joins TRBV11-3 to TRBJ2-2; D might be TRBD1 (5 bases). Trimming pared 3 bases from V and 7 bases from J, leaving 15 bases between. This CDR3 is built from 15 residues. The germline gives CDR1 SGHNT, CDR2 YENEEA. This CDR3 reads CASSLGFPRGGELFF. The CDR3 region has the DNA TGTGCCAGCAGCTTGGGCTTCCCTAGGGGCGGGGAGCTGTTTTTT.

The gene calls are TRBV11-2 and TRBJ1-3; D is unclear. Germline assignment: CDR1 SGHAT and CDR2 FQNNGV. This CDR3 comprises 14 residues. V was shortened by 1 base and J by 0 bases, with 4 bases between the two germline ends. The CDR3 region is CASSLVASGNTIYF. The CDR3, as DNA: TGTGCCAGCAGCTTAGTGGCCTCTGGAAACACCATATATTTT.

This clone has only a few counts. This rearrangement joins TRBV4-2 to TRBJ2-7, with unresolved D. The V gene's germline CDR1 is LGHNA and CDR2 YNFKEQ. Trimming removed 1 base at V and 4 bases at J, with 8 bases between. This CDR3 comprises 13 residues. CDR3 sequence: CASSQGAQYEQYF. As DNA, the CDR3 is TGTGCCAGCAGCCAAGGGGCGCAGTACGAGCAGTACTTC.

The CDR3 region is CASSQGKSGNTIYF. As DNA, the CDR3 is TGTGCCAGCAGTCAGGGGAAGTCTGGAAACACCATATATTTT. The chain carries TRBV6-5 and TRBJ1-3; TRBD1 is a possible D gene (6 bases). CDR1 is MNHEY, CDR2 SVGAGI, per germline. V lost 5 bases and J 1 base, leaving 9 bases between the germline ends. This CDR3 contains 14 residues.

This clone was detected only a few times. V gene TRBV4-1 combines with J gene TRBJ1-6; D is uncertain. There are 15 residues in the CDR3. CDR1 MGHRA and CDR2 YSYEKL come from the germline V gene. V lost 0 bases to trimming and J lost 4 bases, with 7 bases between them. As DNA, the CDR3 is TGCGCCAGCAGCCAAGAGCCAGCGTATAATTCACCCCTCCACTTT. Its translation: CASSQEPAYNSPLHF.

CDR3 residues: CASSPGQSSYGYTF. In nucleotides, the CDR3 is TGTGCCAGCTCACCTGGACAGAGCTCCTATGGCTACACCTTC. The chain joins TRBV18 to TRBJ1-2, with D perhaps TRBD1 (6 bases). The germline CDR1 and CDR2 sequences are KGHSH and LQKENI. Trimming took off 3 bases at V and 4 bases at J, with 12 bases between the two ends. The CDR3 runs to 14 residues.

The rearrangement links TRBV19 to TRBJ1-1; TRBD1 is a possible D gene (5 bases). The CDR3 covers 13 residues. Germline CDR1 is LNHDA and CDR2 is SQIVND (reference sequence). Trimming left V 5 bases short and J 1 base short, with 8 bases between. In DNA, the CDR3 is TGTGCCAGTAGTTCGACAGCGAACACTGAAGCTTTCTTT. Its translation is CASSSTANTEAFF.

This sequence joins TRBV6-1 and TRBJ1-3; D not certain. The CDR3 length is 19 residues. V dropped 4 bases and J dropped 1 base, with 23 bases sitting between them. The germline CDR1 and CDR2 sequences are MNHNS and SASEGT. Here the CDR3 DNA reads TGTGCCAGCAGTGCTAGAAGGGAGTCGTTGAGGAGTTCTGGAAACACCATATATTTT. Its translation is CASSARRESLRSSGNTIYF.

This chain uses TRBV6-5 with TRBJ2-7; D is undetermined. Germline CDR1 and CDR2: MNHEY and SVGAGI. This CDR3 comprises 12 residues. V was shortened by 6 bases and J by 7 bases, with 13 bases between the two germline ends. The CDR3 region has the DNA TGTGCCAGCAGGTCCCCGGTATGGGAGCAGTACTTC. It specifies CASRSPVWEQYF.

The rearrangement uses TRBV6-6 and TRBJ2-5; 14 positions agree with TRBD2. Trimming took 6 bases from V and 5 from J; bases not matched to a gene: 17. Per the germline V gene, CDR1 is MNHNY and CDR2 is SVGAGI (reference sequence). This CDR3 contains 19 residues. The CDR3 nucleotides read TGTGCCAGCAGCTCAACACCGGGACTAGCGGGAGCGAGATTCGAGACCCAGTACTTC. It encodes CASSSTPGLAGARFETQYF.

This clone was seen a single time. The chain couples TRBV30 to TRBJ1-1, with 7 bases identical to TRBD1. V trimming: 2 bases; J trimming: 4 bases; junction bases outside the gene matches: 13. This CDR3 is built from 16 residues. Germline-derived CDR1 and CDR2 are GTSNPN and SVGIG (reference sequence). The CDR3 loop reads CAWSRQGFVLLTEAFF. CDR3 bases: TGTGCCTGGAGTCGACAGGGCTTTGTCCTTCTCACTGAAGCTTTCTTT. Full variable domain (outside the CDR3, taken from reference TRBV30 and TRBJ1-1): SQTIHQWPATLVQPVGSPLSLECTVEGTSNPNLYWYRQAAGRGLQLLFYSVGIGQISSEVPQNLSASRPQDRQFILSSKKLLLSDSGFYLCAWSRQGFVLLTEAFFGQGTRLTVV.

The sample holds one count of this clone. The genes are TRBV5-1 and TRBJ2-1; 14 nucleotides line up with TRBD2. CDR3 length equals 17 residues. V lost 4 bases and J lost 6; bases outside the gene matches: 9. Germline V gene data show CDR1 as SGHRS and CDR2 as YFSETQ. The CDR3 protein is CASSPGLAGGRANEQFF. CDR3 nucleotide sequence: TGCGCCAGCAGCCCCGGACTAGCGGGAGGTAGGGCCAATGAGCAGTTCTTC.

The rearrangement joins TRBV28 to TRBJ1-5, with 9 bases fitting TRBD1. CDR3 length: 15 amino acids. Germline trimming cut 5 bases from V and 4 bases from J; bases unmatched to any gene: 6. Looked up from germline, CDR1 is MDHEN and CDR2 is SYDVKM. The CDR3 loop is CASSHRQGENQPQHF. In DNA form, the CDR3 reads TGTGCCAGCAGTCACCGACAGGGGGAGAATCAGCCCCAGCATTTT.

The chain recombines TRBV4-1 with TRBJ2-7; D may be TRBD1 (8 bases). The CDR3 is 16 amino acids. Germline V gives CDR1 MGHRA, CDR2 YSYEKL. Trimming pared 1 base from V and 4 bases from J, leaving 17 bases between. The CDR3 sequence is CASSQGTAGQAYEQYF. CDR3 in DNA: TGCGCCAGCAGCCAAGGTACAGCGGGACAGGCTTACGAGCAGTACTTC.

The chain is built from TRBV5-1 and TRBJ2-3; no clear D. V was pared by 0 bases and J by 2 bases, with 7 bases between. Looked up from germline, CDR1 is SGHRS and CDR2 is YFSETQ. The CDR3 extends over 14 amino acids. The CDR3 region is CASSLGVSTDTQYF. The CDR3 bases are TGCGCCAGCAGCTTGGGCGTATCCACAGATACGCAGTATTTT.

In its sample, this clone was seen once. CDR3 loop: CASRPDRGLPGELFF. The CDR3 DNA is TGTGCCAGCAGGCCCGACAGGGGGCTCCCCGGGGAGCTGTTTTTT. The rearrangement links TRBV6-5 to TRBJ2-2; 10 nucleotides match TRBD1. This CDR3 spans 15 amino acids. CDR1 and CDR2 from the germline V gene are MNHEY and SVGAGI. V trimming: 6 bases; J trimming: 6 bases; junction bases outside the gene matches: 7.

J is TRBJ1-3 and V is TRBV30, with D possibly TRBD1 on 5 matching bases. Per germline, CDR1 GTSNPN and CDR2 SVGIG (reference sequence). The CDR3 totals 12 residues. The DNA of the CDR3 is TGTGCGGTAAAAGGGGCTGGAAACACCATATATTTT. Amino acid sequence: CAVKGAGNTIYF.

The V gene is TRBV27, the J gene TRBJ1-2; 7 bases align to TRBD1. With 5 bases clipped from V and 8 bases from J, the junction kept 5 bases outside the gene matches. CDR1 is MNHEY, CDR2 SMNVEV, per germline (reference sequence). CDR3 length: 12 residues. CDR3 in DNA: TGTGCCAGCAGTGGCACAGGGGACGGCTACACCTTC. Translated, it gives CASSGTGDGYTF.

The chain employs TRBV7-2 and TRBJ2-1; TRBD2 agrees at 12 bases. This CDR3 region has 17 residues. CDR1 is SGHTA, CDR2 FQGNSA, per germline. J gave up 6 bases and V 0 bases, and 6 bases lay outside the gene matches. Here the CDR3 DNA reads TGTGCCAGCAGCTTAGCGGCTAGCGGGAGGGGGAGCAATGAGCAGTTCTTC. This codes for CASSLAASGRGSNEQFF. Drawing the rest from reference TRBV7-2 and TRBJ2-1, the complete variable domain is GAGVSQSPSNKVTEKGKDVELRCDPISGHTALYWYRQSLGQGLEFLIYFQGNSAPDKSGLPSDRFSAERTGGSVSTLTIQRTQQEDSAVYLCASSLAASGRGSNEQFFGPGTRLTVL.

The chain couples TRBV10-3 to TRBJ2-7; a possible D gene is TRBD1 (6 bases). The CDR3 length is 15 residues. Germline loops: CDR1 ENHRY, CDR2 SYGVKD. With 2 bases removed from V and 2 bases from J, the gap between germline ends came to 13 bases. The CDR3 DNA is TGTGCCATCAGTGAGGGACAGACCCTCCCCTACGAGCAGTACTTC. Protein sequence: CAISEGQTLPYEQYF.

V is TRBV19 and J is TRBJ2-1, with D uncertain. This CDR3 has 16 residues. V shed 4 bases and J shed 0 bases, with 13 bases lying between them. CDR1 and CDR2 (germline): LNHDA, SQIVND (reference sequence). CDR3: CASSSPRSSSYNEQFF. CDR3 DNA: TGTGCCAGTAGTAGTCCCAGATCAAGCTCCTACAATGAGCAGTTCTTC. The whole variable domain, filled in from reference TRBV19 and TRBJ2-1, reads DGGITQSPKYLFRKEGQNVTLSCEQNLNHDAMYWYRQDPGQGLRLIYYSQIVNDFQKGDIAEGYSVSREKKESFPLTVTSAQKNPTAFYLCASSSPRSSSYNEQFFGPGTRLTVL.

The chain combines TRBV10-3 with TRBJ2-5; 7 nucleotides agree with TRBD1. V shed 3 bases and J 4 bases; nucleotides not matched to a gene: 2. Germline V lookup: CDR1 ENHRY, CDR2 SYGVKD. This CDR3 has 13 amino acids. For the CDR3, the DNA is TGTGCCATCAGTGATACAGGGGTAGAGACCCAGTACTTC. This translates into CAISDTGVETQYF.

The V gene is TRBV28, the J gene TRBJ1-2; D might be TRBD1 (5 bases). Deletions cut 2 bases from V and 4 bases from J, with 14 bases between. The CDR3 length is 15 residues. Germline V gene lookup returns CDR1 MDHEN and CDR2 SYDVKM. The CDR3 here is CASSLVLTRVYGYTF. DNA of the CDR3: TGTGCCAGCAGTTTAGTTCTTACCAGGGTCTATGGCTACACCTTC.

The V and J genes are TRBV9 and TRBJ1-2; 7 bases are a match to TRBD1. V lost 2 bases and J lost 7; bases outside the gene matches: 5. Germline CDR1 is SGDLS and CDR2 is YYNGEE. There are 13 residues in the CDR3. CDR3 sequence reads: CASSVDRESGYTF. The CDR3 DNA reads as TGTGCCAGCAGCGTCGACAGGGAAAGTGGCTACACCTTC.